The following is a T cell receptor (beta chain) sequence with its context. The PCR contained 60 Vbeta and 13 Jbeta primers. TCRdb's copy holds only in-frame clones and misses some; the assay was immunoSEQ multiplex PCR. Here the sample spans 120,000 or so clones, around 78% being singletons. The germline CDR1 and CDR2 sequences are KGHSH and LQKENI. This CDR3 contains 16 residues. V lost 0 bases and J 7 bases, leaving 16 bases between the germline ends. The record originates from a study of cytomegalovirus exposure and HLA in healthy donors. Healthy bone marrow donors made up the cohort. The chain joins TRBV18 to TRBJ1-5; a possible D gene is TRBD1 (5 bases). The sequence came from a woman aged 40 to 49 in good health and CMV-seronegative. The sequencing input was PBMCs. CDR3 region: CASSPPLLGAGQPQHF. The CDR3 DNA is TGTGCCAGCTCACCACCACTCTTAGGGGCAGGGCAGCCCCAGCATTTT.